The 22 T cell receptor beta chains below come from one sample, sequenced in a study of shared clonotypes between healthy human individuals. Using immunoSEQ multiplex PCR, the repertoire was profiled, and TCRdb retains in-frame clones only, with some absent. The table lists fewer than 650,000 clones, around 80% of them singletons. The material sequenced was PBMCs. All receptors come from a woman in her thirties or forties in good health. Some clones in this sample may be carry-over from other donors' samples.

The chain employs TRBV6-5 and TRBJ1-1; D is perhaps TRBD1 (6 bases). Germline loops: CDR1 MNHEY, CDR2 SVGAGI. Trimming took off 2 bases at V and 7 bases at J, with 8 bases between the two ends. The CDR3 loop spans 12 amino acids. The CDR3 DNA sequence: TGTGCCAGCAGTTACCCCAGGGGTGAAGCTTTCTTT. Translation gives CASSYPRGEAFF.

The CDR3 loop is CASSLTKNTDTQYF. The CDR3 bases are TGTGCCAGCAGCTTAACGAAGAACACAGATACGCAGTATTTT. This rearrangement joins TRBV7-3 to TRBJ2-3; D unresolved. V dropped 0 bases and J dropped 2 bases, with 6 bases sitting between them. Germline V gene sequence: CDR1 SGHTA, CDR2 FQGTGA. This CDR3 spans 14 amino acids. The full variable domain, its missing parts supplied by reference TRBV7-3 and TRBJ2-3, is GAGVSQTPSNKVTEKGKYVELRCDPISGHTALYWYRQSLGQGPEFLIYFQGTGAADDSGLPNDRFFAVRPEGSVSTLKIQRTERGDSAVYLCASSLTKNTDTQYFGPGTRLTVL.

The CDR3 sequence is CASSFYLTGADLYEQYF. Here the CDR3 DNA reads TGTGCCAGCTCCTTCTATTTAACTGGTGCGGATTTGTACGAGCAGTACTTC. The V call is TRBV5-6, the J call TRBJ2-7; D remains ambiguous. Trimming removed 7 bases at V and 4 bases at J, with 27 bases between. CDR3 length: 17 amino acids. Germline CDR1 and CDR2: SGHDT and YYEEEE.

As for this clone: Other nucleotide sequences in the sample specify the same CDR3. The chain employs TRBV9 and TRBJ2-3; no clear D gene. CDR1 is SGDLS, CDR2 YYNGEE, per germline. Trimming pared 3 bases from V and 3 bases from J, leaving 5 bases between. The CDR3 has 12 residues. The CDR3 DNA reads as TGTGCCAGCAGCGGGAGTACAGATACGCAGTATTTT. Amino acids: CASSGSTDTQYF.

This chain's CDR3 is CASSPDDYEQYF. In DNA form, the CDR3 reads TGTGCCAGCTCACCGGACGACTACGAGCAGTACTTC. The gene calls are TRBV18 and TRBJ2-7, with D unresolved. CDR1 is KGHSH, CDR2 LQKENI, per germline. V dropped 3 bases and J dropped 3 bases, with 6 bases sitting between them. This CDR3 has 12 residues. Looking up the rest from reference TRBV18 and TRBJ2-7 gives the full variable domain: NAGVMQNPRHLVRRRGQEARLRCSPMKGHSHVYWYRQLPEEGLKFMVYLQKENIIDESGMPKERFSAEFPKEGPSILRIQQVVRGDSAAYFCASSPDDYEQYFGPGTRLTVT.

This rearrangement joins TRBV29-1 to TRBJ2-3, with TRBD1 matching over 9 bases. Germline values: CDR1 SQVTM, CDR2 ANQGSEA. CDR3 size: 13 residues. Losses at the gene ends were 6 bases for V and 2 bases for J; bases not matched to a gene: 3. CDR3 nucleotide sequence: TGCAGCGTCGGACAGGGGACCACAGATACGCAGTATTTT. Its protein product is CSVGQGTTDTQYF.

On this clone itself: The identical CDR3 is also encoded by other nucleotide sequences in the sample. This sequence joins TRBV5-6 and TRBJ2-7; perhaps TRBD1 as D (6 bases). This CDR3 has 14 amino acids. Germline assignment: CDR1 SGHDT and CDR2 YYEEEE. Trimming stripped 3 bases from V and 1 base from J, with 11 bases between. The CDR3 protein is CASSSSGTSYEQYF. The CDR3 nucleotides are TGTGCCAGCAGCTCTTCCGGGACATCCTACGAGCAGTACTTC.

The chain recombines TRBV19 with TRBJ2-7; 12 bases fit TRBD1. CDR1 is LNHDA, CDR2 SQIVND, per germline (reference sequence). The CDR3 totals 14 residues. Trimming took 3 bases from V and 7 from J; bases not matched to a gene: 4. Written as DNA, the CDR3 is TGTGCCAGTAGTATGGGACAGGGGGCCGGGGAGCAGTACTTC. Translating gives CASSMGQGAGEQYF.

A single count supports this clone. The chain recombines TRBV28 with TRBJ1-5; possibly TRBD1 for D (6 bases). This CDR3 is built from 17 residues. Germline loops: CDR1 MDHEN, CDR2 SYDVKM. V was trimmed by 7 bases and J by 4 bases, leaving 23 bases between them. The CDR3 nucleotides read TGTGCCAGCATTTGGGGAGGGGGAAAGGGGCAAAATCAGCCCCAGCATTTT. Translated, it gives CASIWGGGKGQNQPQHF.

This clone was counted at least ten times. Other DNA sequences from this sample encode an identical CDR3 as well. This chain uses TRBV27 with TRBJ2-7; 7 bases align to TRBD2. Germline CDR1 is MNHEY and CDR2 is SMNVEV (reference sequence). The CDR3 consists of 15 residues. J lost 7 bases, V lost 3 bases, and 12 bases had no gene match. This CDR3 reads CASSFKVAGLLEQYF. DNA of the CDR3: TGTGCCAGCAGTTTTAAAGTAGCGGGCCTCTTAGAGCAGTACTTC.

This clone was observed a single time. The chain recombines TRBV14 with TRBJ2-5; TRBD2 agrees at 11 bases. The CDR3 length is 17 residues. Unmatched junction bases numbered 8, after V lost 1 base and J lost 4 bases. Germline CDR1 is SGHDN and CDR2 is FVKESK. CDR3 amino acids: CASSQVLAGAGRETQYF. The CDR3 DNA sequence: TGTGCCAGCAGCCAAGTACTAGCGGGAGCGGGTAGAGAGACCCAGTACTTC.

As regards this clone: A much larger clone differs by one base, so this may be a read error. CDR3 nucleotide sequence: TGCAGCGTTACCTCCCTCCGGGACAACGATGGCCACACCTTC. Protein product: CSVTSLRDNDGHTF. The chain recombines TRBV29-1 with TRBJ1-2, with D tentatively TRBD1 (6 bases). From germline, CDR1 is SQVTM and CDR2 ANQGSEA. This CDR3 has 14 amino acids.

This clone has more than one count but fewer than ten. The chain uses TRBV5-4 and TRBJ2-2, with D uncertain. This CDR3 is 17 amino acids long. CDR1 is SGHNT, CDR2 YYREEE, per germline (reference sequence). V was pared by 4 bases and J by 4 bases, with 20 bases between. The CDR3 spells CASSPRSVGWGTGELFF. In DNA form, the CDR3 reads TGTGCCAGCAGCCCCCGATCGGTTGGGTGGGGCACCGGGGAGCTGTTTTTT.

A word on this clone: The sample contains more than one DNA sequence encoding this CDR3. CDR3 region: CASSLAANYGYTF. The CDR3 region has the DNA TGCGCCAGCAGCTTGGCAGCGAACTATGGCTACACCTTC. V is TRBV5-1 and J is TRBJ1-2, with D hard to call. From germline, CDR1 is SGHRS and CDR2 YFSETQ. The CDR3 extends over 13 amino acids. V gave up 0 bases and J gave up 2 bases, with 5 bases separating them.

Concerning this clone itself: Other DNA sequences in the sample encode the same CDR3. The gene calls are TRBV5-1 and TRBJ2-7; D perhaps matches TRBD1 (6 bases). The CDR3 has 14 amino acids. Trimming took off 3 bases at V and 0 bases at J, with 10 bases between the two ends. Germline assignment: CDR1 SGHRS and CDR2 YFSETQ. The CDR3 DNA is TGCGCCAGCAGCTCGGACAGTACCTCCTACGAGCAGTACTTC. As protein: CASSSDSTSYEQYF.

This rearrangement joins TRBV4-1 to TRBJ2-2; perhaps TRBD2 as D (6 bases). Germline CDR1 and CDR2: MGHRA and YSYEKL. V lost 5 bases, J lost 7 bases, and 14 bases lay in between. The CDR3 sequence is 14 residues long. The CDR3 is CASSGRDDIGELFF. The CDR3 DNA reads TGCGCCAGCAGCGGGCGGGATGACATCGGGGAGCTGTTTTTT.

About this clone itself: One base away lies a much larger clone, so this may be a sequencing read error. Because it lacks the conserved phenylalanine or tryptophan at the end, this CDR3 is likely a read error. V and J are TRBV13 and TRBJ1-2, with no clear D. This CDR3 is 12 amino acids long. Germline lookup yields CDR1 PRHDT and CDR2 FYEKMQ (reference sequence). Between the trimmed V and J ends, which lost 2 bases and 4 bases, there was a span of 5 bases. CDR3 protein: CASSLNGYGYTL. CDR3 nucleotides: TGTGCCAGCAGCTTAAACGGCTATGGCTACACCCTC.

A note on this clone: A clone one base away is much larger, so this may be a read error. Other DNA sequences of this sample code for an identical CDR3. The J gene is TRBJ1-5, the V gene TRBV7-2; unclear D gene. Trimming shortened V by 1 base and J by 2 bases, and 3 bases separated the two germline ends. The CDR3 is made up of 13 amino acids. Per germline, CDR1 SGHTA and CDR2 FQGNSA. The CDR3 nucleotides read TGTGCCAGCAGCTTAGTGGGCAATCAGCCCCAGCATTTT. Translation gives CASSLVGNQPQHF.

With regard to this clone: One end of the junction does not line up with germline, which may come from a read error. The chain couples TRBV10-3 to TRBJ2-2; D possibly uses TRBD1 or TRBD2 (6 bases each). There are 15 residues in the CDR3. In germline, CDR1 is ENHRY, CDR2 SYGVKD. The CDR3 region has the DNA TGTGCCATCAGTAATACAGGGCGCGAGGCCGGGGGGCTGTTTTTT. Its translation is CAISNTGREAGGLFF.

V usage is TRBV19 and J usage is TRBJ2-1; TRBD1 aligns across 10 bases. Trimming at V came to 5 bases and at J to 6 bases, leaving 7 bases not matched to a gene. The germline gives CDR1 LNHDA, CDR2 SQIVND (reference sequence). CDR3 length equals 15 residues. The CDR3 DNA is TGTGCCAGTAGTCCCGGGACAGGGGAGGGCAATGAGCAGTTCTTC. Translating gives CASSPGTGEGNEQFF.

On this clone itself: Being one base from a much bigger clone, this may be a read error. This sequence joins TRBV6-1 and TRBJ2-7; 12 bases match TRBD2. The V segment lost 3 bases and the J segment 2 bases; nucleotides outside the gene matches: 2. The CDR3 has 15 amino acids. Germline V lookup: CDR1 MNHNS, CDR2 SASEGT. Here the CDR3 reads CASSDLAGGPYEQYF. The CDR3 DNA reads as TGTGCCAGCAGTGACCTAGCGGGAGGGCCCTACGAGCAGTACTTC.

The chain joins TRBV9 to TRBJ2-1; no firm D call. Germline CDR1 is SGDLS and CDR2 is YYNGEE. The ends were cut back, 0 bases at V and 3 bases at J, with 13 bases in the middle. The CDR3 spans 16 residues. This CDR3 is CASSVVGQVYYNEQFF. CDR3 nucleotide sequence: TGTGCCAGCAGCGTAGTCGGGCAGGTTTACTACAATGAGCAGTTCTTC.